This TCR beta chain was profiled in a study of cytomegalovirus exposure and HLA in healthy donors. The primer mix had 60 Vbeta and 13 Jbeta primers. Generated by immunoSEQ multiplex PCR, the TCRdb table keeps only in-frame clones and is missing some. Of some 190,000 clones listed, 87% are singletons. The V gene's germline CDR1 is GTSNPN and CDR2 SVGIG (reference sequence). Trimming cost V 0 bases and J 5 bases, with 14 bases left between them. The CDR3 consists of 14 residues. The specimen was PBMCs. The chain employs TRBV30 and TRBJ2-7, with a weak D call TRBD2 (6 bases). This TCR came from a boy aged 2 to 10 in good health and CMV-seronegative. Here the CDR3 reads CAWSVPGSKNEQYF. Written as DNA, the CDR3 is TGTGCCTGGAGTGTACCCGGGAGTAAGAACGAGCAGTACTTC.